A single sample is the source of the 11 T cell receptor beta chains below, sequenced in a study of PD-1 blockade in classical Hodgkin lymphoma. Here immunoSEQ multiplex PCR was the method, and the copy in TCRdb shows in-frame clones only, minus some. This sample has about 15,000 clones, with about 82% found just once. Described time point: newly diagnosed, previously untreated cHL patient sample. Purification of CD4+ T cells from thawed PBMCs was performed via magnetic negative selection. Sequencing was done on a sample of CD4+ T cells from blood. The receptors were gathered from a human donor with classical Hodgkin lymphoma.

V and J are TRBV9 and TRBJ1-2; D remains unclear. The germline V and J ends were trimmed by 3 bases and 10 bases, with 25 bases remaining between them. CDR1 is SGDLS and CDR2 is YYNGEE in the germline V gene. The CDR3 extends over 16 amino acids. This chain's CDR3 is CASSGASGGLQGVYTF. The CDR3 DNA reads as TGTGCCAGCAGCGGAGCATCAGGAGGACTCCAAGGCGTCTACACCTTC.

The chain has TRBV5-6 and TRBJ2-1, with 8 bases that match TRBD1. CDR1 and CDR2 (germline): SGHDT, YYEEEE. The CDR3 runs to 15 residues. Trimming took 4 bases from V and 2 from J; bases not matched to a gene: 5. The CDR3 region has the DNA TGTGCCAGCAGCGCAGACAGGGGAGCCTACAATGAGCAGTTCTTC. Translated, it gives CASSADRGAYNEQFF.

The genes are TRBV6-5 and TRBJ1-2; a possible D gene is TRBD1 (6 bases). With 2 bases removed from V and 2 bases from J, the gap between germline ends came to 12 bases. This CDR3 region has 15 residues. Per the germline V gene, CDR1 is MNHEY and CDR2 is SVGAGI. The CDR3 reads CASSYSMTGNYGYTF. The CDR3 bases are TGTGCCAGCAGTTACAGTATGACAGGCAACTATGGCTACACCTTC.

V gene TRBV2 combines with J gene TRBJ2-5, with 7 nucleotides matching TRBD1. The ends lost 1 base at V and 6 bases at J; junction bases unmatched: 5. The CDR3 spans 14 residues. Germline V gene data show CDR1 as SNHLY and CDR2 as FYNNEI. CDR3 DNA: TGTGCCAGCAGTGAAGTACAGGGGCAGAAGACCCAGTACTTC. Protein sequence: CASSEVQGQKTQYF.

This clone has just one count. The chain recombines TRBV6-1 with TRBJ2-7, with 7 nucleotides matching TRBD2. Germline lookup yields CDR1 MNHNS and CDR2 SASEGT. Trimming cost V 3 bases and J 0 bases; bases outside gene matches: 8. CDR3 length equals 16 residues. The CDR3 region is CASSDRRLAVSYEQYF. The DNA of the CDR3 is TGTGCCAGCAGTGACCGGCGCCTAGCGGTCTCCTACGAGCAGTACTTC.

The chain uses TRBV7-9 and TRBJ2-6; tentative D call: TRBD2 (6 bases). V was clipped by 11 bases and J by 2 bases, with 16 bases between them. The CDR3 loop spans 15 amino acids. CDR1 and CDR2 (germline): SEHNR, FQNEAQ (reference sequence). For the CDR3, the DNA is TGTGCCCCCGGGCCCCGGGAGCCTGGGGCCAACGTCCTGACTTTC. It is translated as CAPGPREPGANVLTF.

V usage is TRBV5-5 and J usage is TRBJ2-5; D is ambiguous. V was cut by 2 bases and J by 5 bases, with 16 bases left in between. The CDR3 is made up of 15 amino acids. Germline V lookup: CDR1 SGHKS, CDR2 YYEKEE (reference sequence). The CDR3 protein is CASSFSPVERETQYF. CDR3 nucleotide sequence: TGTGCCAGCAGCTTTAGTCCAGTGGAAAGGGAGACCCAGTACTTC.

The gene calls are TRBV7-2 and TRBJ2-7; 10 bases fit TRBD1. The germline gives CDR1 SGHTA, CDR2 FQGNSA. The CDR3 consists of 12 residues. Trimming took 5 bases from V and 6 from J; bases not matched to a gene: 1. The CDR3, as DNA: TGTGCCAGCAGCCGGACAGGGGGCGAGCAGTACTTC. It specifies CASSRTGGEQYF.

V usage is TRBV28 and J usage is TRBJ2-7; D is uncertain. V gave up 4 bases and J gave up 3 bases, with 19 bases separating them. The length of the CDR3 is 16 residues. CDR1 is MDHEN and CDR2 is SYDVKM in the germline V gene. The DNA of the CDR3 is TGTGCCAGCAGTTCCATCCACACAACTCAACACTACGAGCAGTACTTC. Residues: CASSSIHTTQHYEQYF.

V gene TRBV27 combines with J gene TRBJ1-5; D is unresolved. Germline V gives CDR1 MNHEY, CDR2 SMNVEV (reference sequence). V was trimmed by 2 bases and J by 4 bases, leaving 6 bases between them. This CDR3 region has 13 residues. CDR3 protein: CASSLSRNQPQHF. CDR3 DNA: TGTGCCAGCAGTTTAAGCAGAAATCAGCCCCAGCATTTT.

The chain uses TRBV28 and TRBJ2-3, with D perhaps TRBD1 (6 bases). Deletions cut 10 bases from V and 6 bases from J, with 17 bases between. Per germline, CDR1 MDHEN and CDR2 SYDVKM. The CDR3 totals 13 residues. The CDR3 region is CATTTGSPDTQYF. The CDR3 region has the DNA TGTGCCACGACGACAGGATCCCCCGATACGCAGTATTTT.